The 4 T cell receptor beta chains listed next were all sequenced from one sample in a study of beta chain features in type 1 diabetes. Investigators reverse transcribed all isolated RNA, so they sequenced expressed TCRB transcripts. The repertoire was sequenced with immunoSEQ multiplex PCR; TCRdb's copy has only in-frame clones and lacks some. Of around 450,000 clones in the sample, 11% were seen once. The sequencing input was naive CD4+ T cells from blood. These receptors all stem from a woman in her late teens or twenties in good health.

The chain recombines TRBV7-2 with TRBJ2-5; TRBD2 aligns across 7 bases. In germline, CDR1 is SGHTA, CDR2 FQGNSA. Trimming removed 3 bases from V and 5 bases from J; junction bases left unmatched: 6. There are 14 residues in the CDR3. The CDR3 region has the DNA TGTGCCAGCAGCTTCGAGGGAGGGATCGAGACCCAGTACTTC. Protein sequence: CASSFEGGIETQYF.

The sample holds a few counts of this clone. This chain uses TRBV7-9 with TRBJ1-5; perhaps TRBD1 as D (5 bases). Germline V gives CDR1 SEHNR, CDR2 FQNEAQ (reference sequence). The V gene lost 7 bases and the J gene lost 5 bases, with 9 bases spanning the gap. The CDR3 sequence is 12 residues long. The DNA for the CDR3 is TGTGCCAGCACCCGGGGGGATCAGCCCCAGCATTTT. Protein: CASTRGDQPQHF.

This chain connects TRBV28 to TRBJ1-1; D gene uncertain. Germline V gene data show CDR1 as MDHEN and CDR2 as SYDVKM. The CDR3 consists of 13 residues. Trimming removed 3 bases from V and 1 base from J, with 6 bases in between. CDR3 nucleotide sequence: TGTGCCAGCAGTTTCGCGAGGAACACTGAAGCTTTCTTT. It encodes CASSFARNTEAFF.

The sample holds a few counts of this clone. The rearrangement links TRBV7-2 to TRBJ2-7; no definite D call. The V gene lost 8 bases and the J gene lost 7 bases, with 12 bases spanning the gap. In germline, CDR1 is SGHTA, CDR2 FQGNSA. This CDR3 comprises 11 residues. CDR3 region: CASHYFGEQYF. The CDR3 DNA reads TGTGCCAGCCATTACTTTGGGGAGCAGTACTTC.